This TCR beta chain is from a study of type 1 and type 2 diabetes patients (TCRdb year 2016). Study-wide context: The cohort comprised nine type 1 diabetes patients, four type 2 diabetes patients and roughly six nondiabetic controls recruited in China. In the study, high-throughput sequencing was used to profile TCRbeta repertoires so that type 1 diabetes, type 2 diabetes and nondiabetic individuals could be compared. Altogether, 15 million to 20 million paired-end reads were produced across the whole study. Paired-end sequencing of TCRbeta libraries was performed on Illumina HiSeq 2000 or MiSeq instruments. Type 2 diabetes patients were included as a disease comparison group for the type 1 diabetes patients. V gene usage was similar between approximately 20-cycle and roughly 25-cycle amplification, suggesting similar primer efficiencies and random PCR bias. Throughout the study, CD4 or CD8 MicroBeads on MACS columns were used to positively select CD4+ and CD8+ T cells from PBMCs.

TCRdb records Illumina MiSeq as the sequencer. Genomic DNA from sorted T cell subsets was used as template for TCRbeta CDR3 amplification. The TCRbeta CDR3 region was amplified by multiplex PCR using 30 forward and 13 reverse primers. After the PCR products were purified with AMPure XP beads, a second PCR of 25 cycles was run to add indices and adaptors. Libraries were gel-purified using the QIAquick Gel Extraction Kit before sequencing. The source study handled its data this way. FLASH was used to merge the paired-end reads, and IgBLAST was used to align the reads to IMGT V, D and J germline references. Reads with below 70% alignment identity to germline references were discarded, leaving about 12 million reads study-wide. IMGT definitions were followed to assign CDR3 boundaries, reading frame and productivity. Highly-expanded clones were defined as clones at or above 1% of reads, and diversity was measured by normalized Shannon entropy. Unpaired two-tailed t-tests were used to test group differences in Shannon entropy. The public reads were quality trimmed at Q25 with fastp and then assembled into clones with MiXCR by TCRdb, keeping productive beta chains. Each CDR3 protein appears once, grouped with its most common genes and DNA. These V and J calls derive from TCRdb rather than the authors' analysis. This sample lists about 270,000 distinct CDR3 sequences; approximately 50% were detected once. The ten largest clones take up roughly an eighth of the sample.

From a lookup of the germline V gene, CDR1 and CDR2 are SGHTA and FQGTGA. From its cysteine to its phenylalanine, the CDR3 spans 12 amino acids. Solely the CDR3 DNA is kept, with 36 bases framed from the first base. With regard to this clonotype: It lacks a known antigen. No much larger clone exists at a distance of one base, and base qualities are not known.

Results and caveats for the whole study, not just this receptor: The study groups were not matched for age and gender, which could possibly have biased interpretation. Type 2 diabetes and control samples had highly correlated V and J gene usage patterns, with an average between-sample correlation of approximately 0.97. High diversity was shown by type 2 diabetes repertoires, and the diversity was significantly greater than that of type 1 diabetes repertoires in both CD4+ and CD8+ T cells. Type 2 diabetes patients had few highly-expanded CD4+ clones (median one), and those clones made up a median about 4% of reads. Since just a limited number of T2D and control samples were sequenced, some T1D-only HECs might also appear in more T2D or control samples.

All diabetic patients met standard classification criteria for type 1 or type 2 diabetes, with glucose and C-peptide assessed by WHO-recommended methods. Donors with other autoimmune diseases or infections within the previous four weeks were excluded from participation. A roughly 10-milliliter sample of peripheral blood was drawn from every participant. PBMCs were isolated with LymphoPrep density separation. This TCR was sampled from a man younger than 35 with type 2 diabetes. The sample was peripheral blood mononuclear cells (PBMCs). The rearranged segments are TRBV7-3 and TRBJ2-7; the D segment may tentatively be TRBD1 or TRBD2, each giving 5 matched bases. The J call may be faulty, since TRBJ2-5 better matches the DNA end. Here is the DNA: TGTGCCAGCACCTTCGAGAGGGGGACCCAGTACTTC. It is translated as CASTFERGTQYF.